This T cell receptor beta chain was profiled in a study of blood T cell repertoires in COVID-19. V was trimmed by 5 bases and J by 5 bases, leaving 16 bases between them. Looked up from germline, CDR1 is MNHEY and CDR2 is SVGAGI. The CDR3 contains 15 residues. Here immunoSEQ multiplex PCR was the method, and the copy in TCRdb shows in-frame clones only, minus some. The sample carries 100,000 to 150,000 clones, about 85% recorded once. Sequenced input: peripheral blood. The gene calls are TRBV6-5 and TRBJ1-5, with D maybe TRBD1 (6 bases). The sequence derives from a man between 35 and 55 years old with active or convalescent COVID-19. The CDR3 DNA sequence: TGTGCCAGCAGTATACAACAGGGTTTGCATCAGCCCCAGCATTTT. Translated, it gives CASSIQQGLHQPQHF.